The subject of this entry is one T cell receptor (beta chain). Clones were sequenced by immunoSEQ multiplex PCR, and TCRdb holds only the in-frame ones, with some missing. The sample lists about 180,000 clones, 80% to 95% seen once, with around 0.072% in the top ten. CD4+ cell separation produced CD45RA+ naive and CD45RA-negative memory subsets. Looked up from germline, CDR1 is SGHTA and CDR2 is FQGNSA. The CDR3 runs to 14 residues. The germline V and J ends were trimmed by 1 base and 6 bases, with 10 bases remaining between them. These data come from a study of shared clonotypes between healthy human individuals.

The material sequenced was naive CD4+ T cells sorted from blood. Subset indicated: CD45RA+ positively selected. The receptor was isolated from a woman between 25 and 40 years old in good health. The chain carries TRBV7-2 and TRBJ2-1; unclear D gene. The CDR3 loop is CASSLVALPNEQFF. The CDR3 nucleotides are TGTGCCAGCAGCTTAGTTGCCCTGCCCAATGAGCAGTTCTTC.